One and the same sample provided the 13 T cell receptor beta chains below, sequenced in a study of T-cell memory formation after mild COVID-19. TCRdb fed the 5' RACE reads into MiXCR, producing one record per CDR3 protein. The data show hundreds of thousands of distinct CDR3 sequences, over 25% seen once. Sequenced input: PBMCs or a T cell subset sorted from them (not recorded which). These receptors were obtained from an adult woman who had mild COVID-19 (a few samples of this study predate the infection). Cell type and time point are not known.

In this sample, this clonotype turned up a few times. The chain combines TRBV15 with TRBJ1-1, with TRBD1 matching 10 bases. Germline lookup yields CDR1 LNHNV and CDR2 YYDKDF (reference sequence). The trim removed 1 base at V and 3 bases at J, leaving 5 bases unmatched. The CDR3 length is 16 residues. The CDR3 reads CATSRATGQGDTEAFF. In DNA, the CDR3 is TGTGCCACCAGCAGAGCAACAGGACAGGGGGACACTGAAGCTTTCTTT.

This clonotype was observed a few times. The rearrangement links TRBV2 to TRBJ2-3, with D perhaps assigned TRBD1 or TRBD2 (6 bases each). Germline V gives CDR1 SNHLY, CDR2 FYNNEI. This CDR3 has 16 residues. The ends were cut back, 6 bases at V and 4 bases at J, with 20 bases in the middle. The CDR3 reads CASSRQAPGSPDTQYF. For the CDR3, the DNA is TGTGCCAGCAGCCGACAGGCCCCCGGGAGTCCAGATACGCAGTATTTT.

The rearrangement links TRBV5-6 to TRBJ2-7; D might be TRBD2 (6 bases). Germline V gives CDR1 SGHDT, CDR2 YYEEEE. The V gene lost 7 bases and the J gene lost 3 bases, with 20 bases spanning the gap. The CDR3 extends over 15 amino acids. CDR3 loop: CASGRGSGTVYEQYF. The CDR3 bases are TGTGCCAGCGGGCGGGGCTCCGGGACCGTCTACGAGCAGTACTTC.

The J gene is TRBJ2-3, the V gene TRBV6-4, with 14 bases that match TRBD2. The CDR3 contains 16 residues. With 5 bases clipped from V and 5 bases from J, the junction kept 6 bases outside the gene matches. Germline CDR1 is MRHNA and CDR2 is SNTAGT. The DNA of the CDR3 is TGTGCCAGCAGTCTTGGACTAGCGGGGGGAAGAGATACGCAGTATTTT. It yields the protein CASSLGLAGGRDTQYF.

In its sample, this clonotype was seen a few times. The chain uses TRBV27 and TRBJ2-2; D not certain. CDR3 length equals 13 residues. CDR1 and CDR2 (germline): MNHEY, SMNVEV (reference sequence). Trimming shortened V by 8 bases and J by 1 base, and 8 bases separated the two germline ends. The CDR3 loop is CASVARNTGELFF. DNA of the CDR3: TGTGCCAGCGTGGCCAGGAACACCGGGGAGCTGTTTTTT.

This sequence joins TRBV20-1 and TRBJ2-1; TRBD2 matches 11 bases. CDR1 and CDR2 from the germline V gene are DFQATT and SNEGSKA (reference sequence). The CDR3 runs to 14 residues. The V and J ends lost 3 bases and 9 bases, in that order; junction bases with no gene match: 7. In nucleotides, the CDR3 is TGCAGTGCTAGTTCCCTTGGACTAGCGGGTGAGCAGTTCTTC. It codes for CSASSLGLAGEQFF.

This clonotype was found a few times. The V and J genes are TRBV4-1 and TRBJ2-3, with D possibly TRBD2 on 6 matching bases. CDR1 is MGHRA, CDR2 YSYEKL, per germline. CDR3 length equals 17 residues. V lost 0 bases and J lost 1, with 14 bases in between. The CDR3 bases are TGCGCCAGCAGCCAAGATTTTTGGGGCGGGGGCACAGATACGCAGTATTTT. The encoded protein is CASSQDFWGGGTDTQYF.

In its sample, this clonotype was seen a few times. The chain carries TRBV12-3 or TRBV12-4 and TRBJ2-7; possibly TRBD1 or TRBD2 for D (5 bases each). V dropped 7 bases and J dropped 6 bases, with 16 bases sitting between them. The length of the CDR3 is 13 residues. DNA of the CDR3: TGTGCCAGCACCCCAAGCGGTAGGGGCGAGCAGTACTTC. Protein product: CASTPSGRGEQYF.

The chain joins TRBV7-8 to TRBJ2-3; TRBD2 aligns across 15 bases. V shed 1 base and J 3 bases; nucleotides not matched to a gene: 2. CDR1 and CDR2 (germline): SGHVS, FQNEAQ. The CDR3 covers 17 residues. The CDR3 region is CASSLVGLAGGTDTQYF. In DNA, the CDR3 is TGTGCCAGCAGCTTAGTGGGACTAGCGGGAGGAACAGATACGCAGTATTTT.

This clonotype appeared a few times. CDR3 in DNA: TGCGCCAGCAGCCCGACGACAGGGGTGTTCGAAAAACTGTTTTTT. Protein: CASSPTTGVFEKLFF. J is TRBJ1-4 and V is TRBV5-1; the match to TRBD1 covers 8 bases. The length of the CDR3 is 15 residues. The ends lost 4 bases at V and 8 bases at J; junction bases unmatched: 10. Germline lookup yields CDR1 SGHRS and CDR2 YFSETQ.

In DNA, the CDR3 is TGTGCCAGCAGTTGGGGACAGGGGGTTAATGAGCAGTTCTTC. Encoded protein: CASSWGQGVNEQFF. The chain combines TRBV2 with TRBJ2-1, with 11 bases identical to TRBD1. V trimming: 5 bases; J trimming: 7 bases; junction bases outside the gene matches: 4. The CDR3 runs to 14 residues. CDR1 and CDR2 (germline): SNHLY, FYNNEI.

This clonotype occurred a few times. The chain has TRBV6-5 and TRBJ2-5, with 12 bases identical to TRBD1. CDR3 size: 16 residues. V lost 3 bases to trimming and J lost 5 bases; unmatched junction nucleotides: 7. CDR1 and CDR2 from the germline V gene are MNHEY and SVGAGI. The CDR3 sequence: CASSYHRDRGQETQYF. CDR3 bases: TGTGCCAGCAGTTATCACCGGGACAGGGGGCAGGAGACCCAGTACTTC.

The CDR3 sequence: CASSTGLARKTQYF. The CDR3 DNA reads TGTGCCAGCAGCACGGGACTAGCGAGAAAGACCCAGTACTTC. This sequence joins TRBV13 and TRBJ2-5, with TRBD2 matching 10 bases. The CDR3 length is 14 residues. The V and J ends lost 5 bases and 6 bases, in that order; junction bases with no gene match: 6. The germline CDR1 and CDR2 sequences are PRHDT and FYEKMQ (reference sequence).